These 27 T cell receptor beta chains were all obtained from the same sample, sequenced in a study of blood T cell repertoires in COVID-19. Repertoires were generated with immunoSEQ multiplex PCR, while TCRdb's copy carries only in-frame clones and drops some. The sample lists fewer than 200,000 clones, about four fifths occurring once. Sequenced material: peripheral blood. The receptor source for this set is a woman aged 60-70 years with COVID-19, enrolled during active disease.

The V gene is TRBV7-8, the J gene TRBJ1-1; D gene unclear. Germline CDR1 reads SGHVS; CDR2 reads FQNEAQ. The CDR3 consists of 15 residues. V gave up 3 bases and J gave up 0 bases, with 11 bases separating them. In DNA, the CDR3 is TGTGCCAGCAGCTTGTCCTCAACGGTGAACACTGAAGCTTTCTTT. Amino acid sequence: CASSLSSTVNTEAFF.

The chain joins TRBV18 to TRBJ2-7, with D perhaps matching TRBD1 (8 bases). The V end lost 6 bases, the J end lost 6 bases, and 18 bases lay between the germline ends. CDR3 length equals 14 residues. Germline V gives CDR1 KGHSH, CDR2 LQKENI. Written as DNA, the CDR3 is TGTGCCAGCTCGCCCCGCAACAGGGGGGGCGAGCAGTACGTC. This translates into CASSPRNRGGEQYV.

This clone was detected a few times. J is TRBJ2-7 and V is TRBV27; 9 positions match TRBD1. The V gene's germline CDR1 is MNHEY and CDR2 SMNVEV (reference sequence). The CDR3 consists of 16 residues. Trimming removed 6 bases from V and 1 base from J; junction bases left unmatched: 10. The chain's CDR3 is CASSPRGQGRSYEQYF. The CDR3 DNA reads TGTGCCAGCAGCCCTCGGGGACAGGGTCGTTCCTACGAGCAGTACTTC.

The CDR3 DNA reads as TGCGCCAGCAGCCCGACAGGGGGCAACTATGGCTACACCTTC. Translated: CASSPTGGNYGYTF. The rearrangement joins TRBV5-1 to TRBJ1-2, with TRBD1 matching 10 bases. This CDR3 is 14 amino acids long. Germline V gene data show CDR1 as SGHRS and CDR2 as YFSETQ. Trimming took 4 bases from V and 2 from J; bases not matched to a gene: 2.

This clone was seen a few times. This chain connects TRBV5-1 to TRBJ1-2; 10 nucleotides line up with TRBD1. V gave up 3 bases and J gave up 6 bases; unmatched junction bases: 8. In germline, CDR1 is SGHRS, CDR2 YFSETQ. This CDR3 spans 15 amino acids. The CDR3 coding sequence is TGCGCCAGCAGCTCCCAGGGACAGGGGTTCGATGGCTACACCTTC. Its protein product is CASSSQGQGFDGYTF.

This chain uses TRBV30 with TRBJ2-7, with a tentative D call TRBD1 (6 bases). The CDR3 consists of 14 residues. Germline CDR1 and CDR2: GTSNPN and SVGIG (reference sequence). V shed 0 bases and J shed 3 bases, with 12 bases lying between them. The CDR3 bases are TGTGCCTGGAGTGTAGGGGCAGGGGACTACGAGCAGTACTTC. It yields the protein CAWSVGAGDYEQYF.

The chain links TRBV28 to TRBJ1-6, with a tentative D call TRBD1 (5 bases). Per the germline V gene, CDR1 is MDHEN and CDR2 is SYDVKM. There are 15 residues in the CDR3. V was cut by 6 bases and J by 7 bases, with 16 bases left in between. The CDR3 sequence: CASRLSQGSNSPLHF. CDR3 coding DNA: TGTGCCAGCAGGCTGAGCCAGGGATCAAATTCACCCCTCCACTTT.

The chain recombines TRBV7-3 with TRBJ2-1, with D tentatively TRBD2 (5 bases). The CDR3 consists of 15 residues. The V gene lost 4 bases and the J gene lost 0 bases, with 10 bases spanning the gap. CDR1 SGHTA and CDR2 FQGTGA come from the germline V gene. CDR3 DNA sequence: TGTGCCAGCAGCTCCGGACTGAACTCCTACAATGAGCAGTTCTTC. Protein: CASSSGLNSYNEQFF. Combining the CDR3 with reference TRBV7-3 and TRBJ2-1 gives the whole variable domain GAGVSQTPSNKVTEKGKYVELRCDPISGHTALYWYRQSLGQGPEFLIYFQGTGAADDSGLPNDRFFAVRPEGSVSTLKIQRTERGDSAVYLCASSSGLNSYNEQFFGPGTRLTVL.

This clone was seen just once. This chain joins TRBV18 and TRBJ2-1; TRBD2 agrees at 9 bases. The CDR3 is made up of 14 amino acids. The germline V gene encodes CDR1 KGHSH and CDR2 LQKENI. The V and J ends lost 1 base and 9 bases, in that order; junction bases with no gene match: 4. CDR3 loop: CASSPLAGVREQFF. DNA for the CDR3: TGTGCCAGCTCACCACTAGCGGGAGTACGTGAGCAGTTCTTC.

V is TRBV19 and J is TRBJ2-3; TRBD2 matches at 7 bases. Germline V gene lookup returns CDR1 LNHDA and CDR2 SQIVND (reference sequence). This CDR3 is built from 15 residues. Losses at the gene ends were 0 bases for V and 8 bases for J; bases not matched to a gene: 8. The DNA of the CDR3 is TGTGCCAGTAGTATAGATCGCGGCGGGAGAGCTACGCAGTATTTT. Amino acid sequence: CASSIDRGGRATQYF.

This clone was detected once. Germline and junction disagree at one end, which may indicate a read error. The V and J genes are TRBV6-1 and TRBJ2-6, with 9 bases identical to TRBD1. This CDR3 is 18 amino acids long. CDR1 and CDR2 (germline): MNHNS, SASEGT. The CDR3 spells CASSQAGTGTSGANVLTF. The CDR3 coding sequence is TGTGCCAGCAGTCAAGCCGGGACAGGGACCTCTGGGGCCAACGTCCTGACTTTC.

The gene calls are TRBV7-2 and TRBJ2-7; TRBD1 is a possible D gene (6 bases). The CDR3 loop spans 14 amino acids. V was cut by 3 bases and J by 3 bases, with 12 bases left in between. Germline V gene lookup returns CDR1 SGHTA and CDR2 FQGNSA. The CDR3 reads CASSFAGVGYEQYF. Here the CDR3 DNA reads TGTGCCAGCAGCTTTGCAGGGGTCGGCTACGAGCAGTACTTC. The full variable domain, its missing parts supplied by reference TRBV7-2 and TRBJ2-7, is GAGVSQSPSNKVTEKGKDVELRCDPISGHTALYWYRQSLGQGLEFLIYFQGNSAPDKSGLPSDRFSAERTGGSVSTLTIQRTQQEDSAVYLCASSFAGVGYEQYFGPGTRLTVT.

This sequence joins TRBV12-5 and TRBJ2-7; D is possibly TRBD1 (6 bases). The CDR3 is made up of 16 amino acids. CDR1 LGHNT and CDR2 FRNRAP come from the germline V gene. V was trimmed by 0 bases and J by 3 bases, leaving 15 bases between them. CDR3 sequence (DNA): TGTGCTAGTGGTTTGGTATTCCTTCAGGACAGCTACGAGCAGTACGTC. It translates to CASGLVFLQDSYEQYV.

The rearrangement joins TRBV28 to TRBJ2-7; D unclear. This CDR3 is 14 amino acids long. Deletions cut 7 bases from V and 1 base from J, with 14 bases between. CDR1 and CDR2 from the germline V gene are MDHEN and SYDVKM. CDR3 amino acids: CASTVSGLSYEQYF. The CDR3 nucleotides are TGTGCCAGCACCGTTTCAGGTTTATCCTACGAGCAGTACTTC.

The rearrangement joins TRBV6-5 to TRBJ1-2; perhaps TRBD1 as D (5 bases). Germline-derived CDR1 and CDR2 are MNHEY and SVGAGI. The CDR3 has 13 amino acids. V shed 7 bases and J shed 1 base, with 10 bases lying between them. Here the CDR3 reads CASKGSLNYGYTF. The CDR3 DNA reads as TGTGCCAGCAAGGGGTCACTTAACTATGGCTACACCTTC.

The chain links TRBV11-2 to TRBJ1-4, with D hard to call. Trimming removed 1 base at V and 4 bases at J, with 13 bases between. CDR1 SGHAT and CDR2 FQNNGV come from the germline V gene. The CDR3 covers 16 residues. The CDR3 coding sequence is TGTGCCAGCAGCTTAGGAGCGTCGGGGAGTAATGAAAAACTGTTTTTT. It specifies CASSLGASGSNEKLFF.

The chain combines TRBV24-1 with TRBJ2-3; D uncertain. Trimming removed 3 bases from V and 4 bases from J, with 10 bases in between. This CDR3 is built from 14 residues. Germline lookup yields CDR1 KGHDR and CDR2 SFDVKD. This CDR3 is CATSDPAVADTQYF. CDR3 DNA: TGTGCCACCAGTGATCCTGCAGTTGCAGATACGCAGTATTTT.

The chain employs TRBV4-2 and TRBJ1-2; a weak D match, TRBD1 (5 bases). Germline CDR1 and CDR2: LGHNA and YNFKEQ. Trimming took off 4 bases at V and 6 bases at J, with 15 bases between the two ends. The CDR3 sequence is 14 residues long. The CDR3 bases are TGTGCCAGCAGCCGCCTAAGGGGTGATGATGGCTACACCTTC. Protein sequence: CASSRLRGDDGYTF.

The V gene is TRBV7-3, the J gene TRBJ1-6; perhaps TRBD1 as D (6 bases). Germline CDR1 SGHTA, CDR2 FQGTGA. Deletions cut 1 base from V and 8 bases from J, with 12 bases between. The CDR3 has 15 residues. The CDR3 DNA follows: TGTGCCAGCAGCTTAAGGGGGGGGCGGGATTCACCCCTCCACTTT. Protein: CASSLRGGRDSPLHF.

The chain recombines TRBV3-1 (or the pseudogene TRBV3-2) with TRBJ2-7; 8 bases line up with TRBD2. CDR1 is LGHDT, CDR2 YNNKEL, per germline (reference sequence). This CDR3 has 13 residues. Losses at the gene ends were 9 bases for V and 0 bases for J; bases not matched to a gene: 4. DNA for the CDR3: TGTGCCAGTAGCGGGGAGAGCTCCTACGAGCAGTACTTC. The encoded protein is CASSGESSYEQYF.

This clone appeared once. V and J are TRBV18 and TRBJ1-2; possible D gene TRBD1, 6 bases. Germline CDR1 and CDR2: KGHSH and LQKENI. The V end lost 0 bases, the J end lost 4 bases, and 15 bases lay between the germline ends. The length of the CDR3 is 16 residues. CDR3 sequence: CASSPPDRLRSYGYTF. CDR3 DNA sequence: TGTGCCAGCTCACCACCGGACAGACTTCGAAGCTATGGCTACACCTTC.

The chain links TRBV2 to TRBJ2-1; D ambiguous. This CDR3 spans 12 amino acids. V dropped 6 bases and J dropped 7 bases, with 10 bases sitting between them. The V gene's germline CDR1 is SNHLY and CDR2 FYNNEI. CDR3 nucleotides: TGTGCCAGCAGCCCCTATGTGAATGAGCAGTTCTTC. Translated, it gives CASSPYVNEQFF.

The chain combines TRBV14 with TRBJ1-1, with D tentatively TRBD1 (6 bases). V shed 5 bases and J shed 6 bases, with 13 bases lying between them. The germline gives CDR1 SGHDN, CDR2 FVKESK. CDR3 length equals 13 residues. In DNA form, the CDR3 reads TGTGCCAGCAGCTCAGTCAGGGGCGCTGAAGCTTTCTTT. The encoded protein is CASSSVRGAEAFF. Full variable domain (remainder filled in from reference TRBV14 and TRBJ1-1): EAGVTQFPSHSVIEKGQTVTLRCDPISGHDNLYWYRRVMGKEIKFLLHFVKESKQDESGMPNNRFLAERTGGTYSTLKVQPAELEDSGVYFCASSSVRGAEAFFGQGTRLTVV.

This sequence joins TRBV28 and TRBJ1-5; D unresolved. The CDR3 is 16 residues long. Trimming cost V 8 bases and J 0 bases, with 17 bases left between them. Germline V gene lookup returns CDR1 MDHEN and CDR2 SYDVKM. The CDR3, as DNA: TGTGCCAGCCTGGAGGGTGGTGTAAATAGCAATCAGCCCCAGCATTTT. It translates to CASLEGGVNSNQPQHF. Supplemented by reference TRBV28 and TRBJ1-5, the full variable domain reads DVKVTQSSRYLVKRTGEKVFLECVQDMDHENMFWYRQDPGLGLRLIYFSYDVKMKEKGDIPEGYSVSREKKERFSLILESASTNQTSMYLCASLEGGVNSNQPQHFGDGTRLSIL.

V and J are TRBV29-1 and TRBJ2-5, with D perhaps TRBD1 (6 bases). Germline lookup yields CDR1 SQVTM and CDR2 ANQGSEA. The CDR3 covers 15 residues. Trimming took off 0 bases at V and 5 bases at J, with 16 bases between the two ends. The CDR3 loop reads CSVEDQGRGTETQYF. The CDR3 DNA follows: TGCAGCGTTGAAGATCAGGGCAGGGGCACGGAGACCCAGTACTTC.

This clone showed up just once. The CDR3 region has the DNA TGTGCCAGCAGCGTCTCCCAGACTATCCAAGACAATGAGCAGTTCTTC. The encoded protein is CASSVSQTIQDNEQFF. The chain recombines TRBV9 with TRBJ2-1, with D perhaps matching TRBD2 (5 bases). The CDR3 length is 16 residues. In germline, CDR1 is SGDLS, CDR2 YYNGEE. Trimming removed 2 bases at V and 5 bases at J, with 17 bases between.

V usage is TRBV7-8 and J usage is TRBJ2-7, with a weak D call TRBD1 (5 bases). Trimming removed 1 base from V and 2 bases from J, with 9 bases in between. This CDR3 is 14 amino acids long. CDR1 is SGHVS and CDR2 is FQNEAQ in the germline V gene. CDR3 residues: CASSLGGKTYEQYF. The CDR3, as DNA: TGTGCCAGCAGCTTAGGGGGCAAAACCTACGAGCAGTACTTC.